This T cell receptor (beta chain) was recovered during a study of blood T cell repertoires in COVID-19. The CDR3 consists of 13 residues. V shed 3 bases and J 6 bases; nucleotides not matched to a gene: 4. Germline CDR1 LGHDT, CDR2 YNNKEL (reference sequence). This clone was recorded a few times. Data came from immunoSEQ multiplex PCR; TCRdb stores just in-frame clones and leaves some out. Of 300,000 to 450,000 clones listed, more than 85% are singletons. This TCR derives from a woman aged 25 to 39 who had recovered from COVID-19. The chain recombines TRBV3-1 (or the pseudogene TRBV3-2) with TRBJ1-2; TRBD1 matches at 7 bases. The sample was PBMCs or T cells enriched from blood (not recorded which). For the CDR3, the DNA is TGTGCCAGCAGCCACAGACAGGGCAATGGCTACACCTTC. This sequence encodes CASSHRQGNGYTF.